A selection of T cell receptor beta chains follows, all from one sample in a study of blood T cell repertoires in COVID-19. Profiling relied on immunoSEQ multiplex PCR, and the TCRdb table lists in-frame clones only, not all of them. The repertoire holds 97,000 or so clones, with about 81% as singletons. Sequences were obtained from peripheral blood. These receptors were taken from a man in his sixties with acute or convalescent COVID-19. Each CDR3 is given without its conserved first and last residue. A D gene is named only where the DNA matches it firmly.

.,TRBV19,TRBJ2-1,ASSPPAGEQF
TRBD2,TRBV24-1,TRBJ2-3,ATSDIAGGTDTQY
.,TRBV30,TRBJ1-2,AWSVDIYYGYT
TRBD2,TRBV2,TRBJ2-7,ASNVAGGLYEQY
.,TRBV7-9,TRBJ2-1,ASSLGGGAYNEQF
.,TRBV7-9,TRBJ1-6,ASSPEDSANSPLH
TRBD2,TRBV3-1/TRBV3-2,TRBJ2-3,ASSQGGGQTDTQY
TRBD2,TRBV6-2/TRBV6-3,TRBJ2-3,ASSYRSSGGPGDTQY
TRBD1,TRBV7-8,TRBJ1-1,ASSFEVRGLWAEAF
TRBD1,TRBV27,TRBJ1-1,ASSLGGGRGAF
.,TRBV19,TRBJ1-2,ASSNRNGGYT
.,TRBV7-2,TRBJ1-1,ASSLVRLNTEAF
.,TRBV29-1,TRBJ2-1,SSGRLLSYNEQF
TRBD1,TRBV9,TRBJ1-3,ASSVGTVSGNTIY
.,TRBV3-1/TRBV3-2,TRBJ2-7,ASSQDSWGETYEQY
TRBD1,TRBV5-1,TRBJ2-3,ASRTDRGTDTQY
.,TRBV21-1,TRBJ2-1,ASTGIPAGQGYNEQF
.,TRBV18,TRBJ1-5,ASSPQGLSNQPQH
.,TRBV7-7,TRBJ2-5,ASSLTGVGTQY